A selection of T cell receptor beta chains follows, all from one sample in a study of CD4 T cells in relation to SARS-CoV-2 and coronaviruses. Their target antigens are unknown. Method: immunoSEQ multiplex PCR; TCRdb's copy keeps in-frame clones and lacks some. The table lists 12,000 or so clones, more than 75% of them singletons, with less than 15% in the top ten. The specimen was CD4+ T cells from PBMCs, cultured in vitro. These receptors all stem from a human donor in good health. Both conserved end residues are part of each CDR3. D genes are given only for firm matches. Expanded clones get a size class; other rows say once, few or many, or leave the size out.

abundance: NA; v_gene: TRBV7-8; len: 14; j_gene: TRBJ1-3; d_gene: NA; CDR3nt: TGTGCCAGCAGCTCAGGGGTCTCTGGAAACACCATATATTTT; CDR3aa: CASSSGVSGNTIYF
abundance: NA; v_gene: TRBV3-1/TRBV3-2; len: 17; j_gene: TRBJ2-2; d_gene: NA; CDR3nt: TGTGCCAGCAGCCAACCGTTAAGCGGAGGGGACACCGGGGAGCTGTTTTTT; CDR3aa: CASSQPLSGGDTGELFF
abundance: few; v_gene: TRBV11-2; len: 12; j_gene: TRBJ1-3; d_gene: NA; CDR3nt: TGTGCCAGCAGCGACAATGGAAACACCATATATTTT; CDR3aa: CASSDNGNTIYF
abundance: NA; v_gene: TRBV7-9; len: 12; j_gene: TRBJ2-5; d_gene: NA; CDR3nt: TGTGCCAGCAGCTTAGATGCGGGGTCCCAGTACTTC; CDR3aa: CASSLDAGSQYF
abundance: NA; v_gene: TRBV3-1/TRBV3-2; len: 17; j_gene: TRBJ2-7; d_gene: NA; CDR3nt: TGTGCCAGCAGCCAAGAGGGCCCGGGAATCCTCACCAACGAGCAGTACTTC; CDR3aa: CASSQEGPGILTNEQYF
abundance: few; v_gene: TRBV2; len: 14; j_gene: TRBJ1-6; d_gene: NA; CDR3nt: TGTGCCAGCAGTGTGAGGGACTTAATCTCACCCCTCCACTTT; CDR3aa: CASSVRDLISPLHF
abundance: NA; v_gene: TRBV5-4; len: 15; j_gene: TRBJ2-2; d_gene: NA; CDR3nt: TGTGCCAGCAGCTTGATTAGCGGAGGCACCGGGGAGCTGTTTTTT; CDR3aa: CASSLISGGTGELFF
abundance: once; v_gene: TRBV5-1; len: 13; j_gene: TRBJ1-2; d_gene: NA; CDR3nt: TGCGCCAGCAGCCACGAGGGCGGCTATGGCTACACCTTC; CDR3aa: CASSHEGGYGYTF
abundance: once; v_gene: TRBV12-2; len: 14; j_gene: TRBJ1-2; d_gene: NA; CDR3nt: TGTGCAAGTCGCCGGGCAGCGGTAATCTATGGCTACACCTTC; CDR3aa: CASRRAAVIYGYTF
abundance: once; v_gene: TRBV5-6; len: 17; j_gene: TRBJ1-6; d_gene: NA; CDR3nt: TGTGCCAGCAGCTTGGCGTTTGGACAGAAGGGGAATTCACCCCTCCACTTT; CDR3aa: CASSLAFGQKGNSPLHF
abundance: NA; v_gene: TRBV21-1; len: 15; j_gene: TRBJ2-5; d_gene: NA; CDR3nt: TGTGCCAGCAGTTTCACCGGGACGATGGGGGAGACCCAGTACTTC; CDR3aa: CASSFTGTMGETQYF
abundance: NA; v_gene: TRBV6-1; len: 18; j_gene: TRBJ1-4; d_gene: NA; CDR3nt: TGTGCCAGCAGTGAAAAGGGGACCGGGCTGTGGGCTAATGAAAAACTGTTTTTT; CDR3aa: CASSEKGTGLWANEKLFF
abundance: NA; v_gene: TRBV6-5; len: 14; j_gene: TRBJ2-2; d_gene: NA; CDR3nt: TGTGCCAGCGCTCAGGGGGGGGCCGGCGGGGAGCTGTTTTTT; CDR3aa: CASAQGGAGGELFF
abundance: NA; v_gene: TRBV5-1; len: 14; j_gene: TRBJ2-7; d_gene: TRBD1; CDR3nt: TGCGCCAGTAGTCCCGGGACAGGGGGCGAGCAGCAGTACTTC; CDR3aa: CASSPGTGGEQQYF
abundance: large; v_gene: TRBV5-4; len: 15; j_gene: TRBJ1-1; d_gene: TRBD1; CDR3nt: TGTGCCAGCAGCCAGGGACAGGGTTTGAACACTGAAGCTTTCTTT; CDR3aa: CASSQGQGLNTEAFF
abundance: NA; v_gene: TRBV7-2; len: 16; j_gene: TRBJ2-7; d_gene: NA; CDR3nt: TGTGCCAGCAGCCCTAGGACGGATCCGAGCTCCTACGAGCAGTACTTC; CDR3aa: CASSPRTDPSSYEQYF
abundance: NA; v_gene: TRBV5-1; len: 14; j_gene: TRBJ2-3; d_gene: TRBD2; CDR3nt: TGCGCCAGCAGCTTGGAGATAGCGGGAGATACGCAGTATTTT; CDR3aa: CASSLEIAGDTQYF
abundance: NA; v_gene: TRBV14; len: 13; j_gene: TRBJ1-4; d_gene: NA; CDR3nt: TGTGCCAGCAGCCGGGCTACGGGGGAAAAACTGTTTTTT; CDR3aa: CASSRATGEKLFF